A selection of T cell receptor beta chains follows, all from one sample in a study of OX40 agonist ivuxolimab in advanced cancers. Data came from immunoSEQ multiplex PCR; TCRdb stores just in-frame clones and leaves some out. The sample holds some 32,000 clones; around 83% are singletons and the top ten take more than 15%. The input for sequencing was CD4+ or CD8+ T cells sorted from blood, taken in a trial of the OX40 agonist ivuxolimab. Every receptor here comes from an adult with an advanced solid tumor such as melanoma, head and neck, liver or kidney cancer. Both conserved end residues are part of each CDR3. D genes are given only for firm matches. Some rows have no size entry. The others give once, few or many, or a class for an expanded clone.

once,TRBJ1-5,TRBV15,-,CATSRDLAGGNQPQHF,TGTGCCACCAGCAGAGATCTGGCCGGGGGCAATCAGCCCCAGCATTTT
-,TRBJ2-7,TRBV30,-,CAWSPNTYEQYF,TGTGCCTGGAGCCCAAACACCTACGAGCAGTACTTC
-,TRBJ2-2,TRBV29-1,-,CSVWDDNGELFF,TGCAGCGTTTGGGACGACAACGGGGAGCTGTTTTTT
-,TRBJ1-5,TRBV5-1,-,CASPNSPGGNQPQHF,TGCGCCAGCCCCAACAGCCCCGGGGGCAATCAGCCCCAGCATTTT
-,TRBJ2-7,TRBV27,TRBD1,CASSPFRGYEQYF,TGTGCCAGCAGTCCGTTCAGGGGGTACGAGCAGTACTTC
-,TRBJ1-5,TRBV27,-,CASSLRGQPQHF,TGTGCCAGCAGTTTAAGAGGTCAGCCCCAGCATTTT
-,TRBJ2-3,TRBV9,TRBD2,CASSVESAGGPTDTQYF,TGTGCCAGCAGCGTAGAGTCGGCGGGAGGGCCAACAGATACGCAGTATTTT
-,TRBJ2-1,TRBV7-2,TRBD2,CASSPGGLAVFYNEQFF,TGTGCCAGCAGCCCAGGGGGACTAGCGGTATTCTACAATGAGCAGTTCTTC
-,TRBJ2-7,TRBV7-8,-,CASSLTGTRQSDEQYF,TGTGCCAGCAGCTTGACCGGGACCAGACAGAGTGACGAGCAGTACTTC
-,TRBJ2-1,TRBV15,TRBD2,CATSRPGLAAPVAFF,TGTGCCACCAGCAGGCCGGGACTAGCGGCCCCAGTGGCGTTCTTC
-,TRBJ1-2,TRBV29-1,TRBD1,CSVYFSGRDRGFDGYTF,TGCAGCGTCTACTTCTCTGGTCGGGACAGGGGGTTCGATGGCTACACCTTC
-,TRBJ1-1,TRBV7-8,-,CASSWNSHLGTEAFF,TGTGCCAGCAGCTGGAACAGCCACTTGGGCACTGAAGCTTTCTTT
-,TRBJ2-5,TRBV4-1,-,CASSPQGEGRETQYF,TGCGCCAGCAGCCCCCAGGGGGAGGGCCGTGAGACCCAGTACTTC
-,TRBJ2-5,TRBV4-3,TRBD2,CASSPSGGPRETQYF,TGCGCCAGCAGCCCCAGCGGGGGGCCACGGGAGACCCAGTACTTC
-,TRBJ1-4,TRBV10-2,-,CASSESGLDNEKLFF,TGCGCCAGCAGTGAGTCGGGACTGGATAATGAAAAACTGTTTTTT
few,TRBJ2-1,TRBV11-3,TRBD1,CASSFRDRGVVGEQFF,TGTGCCAGCAGCTTCCGGGACAGGGGCGTCGTGGGTGAGCAGTTCTTC
once,TRBJ2-1,TRBV19,-,CASSIDDSLSSYNEQFF,TGTGCCAGTAGTATAGATGACTCATTGAGCTCCTACAATGAGCAGTTCTTC
-,TRBJ2-7,TRBV7-9,-,CASSESRGNEQYF,TGTGCCAGCAGCGAAAGTAGGGGAAACGAGCAGTACTTC
few,TRBJ2-7,TRBV4-1,TRBD2,CASSQGSSGPYEQYF,TGCGCCAGCAGCCAAGGGTCTAGCGGGCCCTACGAGCAGTACTTC
-,TRBJ2-3,TRBV2,TRBD2,CASSRLAPDTQYF,TGTGCCAGCAGCCGACTAGCTCCAGATACGCAGTATTTT
few,TRBJ1-2,TRBV25-1,-,CASSVTTGQGYTF,TGTGCCAGCAGTGTGACCACAGGGCAGGGCTACACCTTC
-,TRBJ2-7,TRBV4-2,TRBD2,CASSQGRVLAGGEQYF,TGTGCCAGCAGCCAAGGGCGGGTACTAGCGGGGGGCGAGCAGTACTTC
few,TRBJ2-7,TRBV7-6,TRBD1,CASSVGQGRVQYF,TGTGCCAGCAGCGTAGGACAGGGTAGGGTGCAGTACTTC
-,TRBJ2-1,TRBV5-1,-,CASSLGGGEQFF,TGCGCCAGCAGCTTGGGTGGGGGTGAGCAGTTCTTC
-,TRBJ1-5,TRBV5-6,-,CASSLVGNQPQHF,TGTGCCAGCAGCTTGGTGGGCAATCAGCCCCAGCATTTT
once,TRBJ2-2,TRBV10-1,-,CASSDTRENTGELFF,TGCGCCAGCAGTGACACGCGGGAGAACACCGGGGAGCTGTTTTTT
-,TRBJ2-6,TRBV19,TRBD1,CASSLRGQGASFGANVLTF,TGTGCCAGTAGTCTGCGCGGACAGGGGGCATCTTTCGGGGCCAACGTCCTGACTTTC
-,TRBJ2-3,TRBV10-3,TRBD2,CAISELTSGSRNTQYF,TGTGCCATCAGTGAATTGACTAGCGGGAGTAGGAATACGCAGTATTTT
-,TRBJ2-5,TRBV28,-,CASSRGQYDQETQYF,TGTGCCAGCAGTCGAGGACAGTACGACCAAGAGACCCAGTACTTC
-,TRBJ1-1,TRBV7-9,-,CASSPDRTEAFF,TGTGCCAGCAGCCCGGACCGGACTGAAGCTTTCTTT
-,TRBJ2-7,TRBV10-2,TRBD1,CASSSSGTGAYEQYF,TGCGCCAGCAGTTCGTCCGGGACAGGGGCCTACGAGCAGTACTTC
-,TRBJ2-7,TRBV6-1,TRBD2,CASSEAWASGREAYEQYF,TGTGCCAGCAGTGAAGCTTGGGCTAGCGGGAGAGAAGCCTACGAGCAGTACTTC
few,TRBJ2-5,TRBV5-4,TRBD2,CASSLLAGADQETQYF,TGTGCCAGCAGCCTACTAGCGGGGGCCGACCAAGAGACCCAGTACTTC
-,TRBJ2-3,TRBV5-1,TRBD2,CASSPRLAGGPRGTQYF,TGCGCCAGCAGCCCTAGACTAGCGGGAGGGCCTAGAGGTACGCAGTATTTT
-,TRBJ2-1,TRBV7-3,TRBD2,CASSSGWGNEQFF,TGTGCCAGCAGTAGCGGGTGGGGCAATGAGCAGTTCTTC
-,TRBJ2-5,TRBV6-5,-,CASSYSVDPRGKTQYF,TGTGCCAGCAGTTACTCGGTGGACCCACGAGGGAAGACCCAGTACTTC
-,TRBJ2-7,TRBV4-1,TRBD1,CASSQSPGQGYEQYF,TGCGCCAGCAGCCAAAGCCCGGGACAGGGATACGAGCAGTACTTC
few,TRBJ2-2,TRBV10-1,-,CASSDSPGIGELFF,TGCGCCAGCAGTGATTCCCCAGGGATCGGGGAGCTGTTTTTT
once,TRBJ2-1,TRBV7-3,-,CASSLTLGDEQFF,TGTGCCAGCAGCTTAACTCTAGGGGATGAGCAGTTCTTC
-,TRBJ2-3,TRBV27,TRBD2,CASNTWSGSPEDTQYF,TGTGCCAGCAATACGTGGAGCGGGAGCCCCGAGGATACGCAGTATTTT
-,TRBJ1-2,TRBV19,TRBD1,CATTTGESYGYTF,TGTGCCACTACCACAGGGGAGAGTTATGGCTACACCTTC
-,TRBJ1-5,TRBV28,-,CASSPRWGNQPQHF,TGTGCCAGCAGTCCTAGGTGGGGCAATCAGCCCCAGCATTTT
-,TRBJ1-2,TRBV7-9,-,CASSLPGANYGYTF,TGTGCCAGCAGCTTACCAGGGGCCAACTATGGCTACACCTTC
-,TRBJ1-4,TRBV30,-,CAWSGDGTNEKLFF,TGTGCCTGGAGTGGAGATGGAACTAATGAAAAACTGTTTTTT
once,TRBJ2-7,TRBV7-2,TRBD1,CASSSRDSSYEQYF,TGTGCCAGCAGCAGCCGGGACAGCTCCTACGAGCAGTACTTC
-,TRBJ1-2,TRBV15,-,CATSGDSSNYGYTF,TGTGCCACCAGCGGGGACTCCTCGAACTATGGCTACACCTTC
-,TRBJ2-1,TRBV14,TRBD2,CASSQTSGSRNEQFF,TGTGCCAGCAGCCAGACGAGCGGGAGTAGGAATGAGCAGTTCTTC
-,TRBJ2-5,TRBV7-9,-,CASSPPSGWEYETQYF,TGTGCCAGCAGCCCCCCGTCGGGTTGGGAATACGAGACCCAGTACTTC
-,TRBJ1-5,TRBV15,-,CATSTNFGNQPQHF,TGTGCCACCAGCACCAACTTTGGCAATCAGCCCCAGCATTTT
few,TRBJ2-1,TRBV9,TRBD2,CASTQGEGRRNEQFF,TGTGCCAGCACCCAAGGGGAGGGCCGGAGGAATGAGCAGTTCTTC
-,TRBJ2-2,TRBV6-1,-,CASTQWVSGELFF,TGTGCCAGCACCCAGTGGGTTTCCGGGGAGCTGTTTTTT
-,TRBJ2-7,TRBV6-1,TRBD1,CASRAGTGRTYEQYF,TGTGCCAGCAGGGCCGGGACAGGGAGAACCTACGAGCAGTACTTC
-,TRBJ2-1,TRBV5-6,-,CASSLASYEQFF,TGTGCCAGCAGCTTGGCCTCGTATGAGCAGTTCTTC
-,TRBJ1-2,TRBV19,TRBD1,CASRDRVQANYGYTF,TGTGCCAGTAGGGACAGGGTTCAAGCTAACTATGGCTACACCTTC
-,TRBJ2-1,TRBV7-9,-,CASSEGPANNEQFF,TGTGCCAGCAGCGAAGGTCCGGCCAACAATGAGCAGTTCTTC
-,TRBJ1-5,TRBV4-1,-,CASSQDRGAEDQPQHF,TGCGCCAGCAGCCAAGATCGGGGGGCAGAAGATCAGCCCCAGCATTTT
-,TRBJ2-3,TRBV7-3,-,CASSQKRTDTQYF,TGTGCCAGCAGCCAGAAACGCACAGATACGCAGTATTTT
-,TRBJ1-1,TRBV15,-,CATSTGRENTEAFF,TGTGCCACCAGCACCGGACGAGAGAACACTGAAGCTTTCTTT
once,TRBJ1-1,TRBV10-3,TRBD1,CAISESLDRGGTEAFF,TGTGCCATCAGTGAGTCGTTGGACAGGGGAGGCACTGAAGCTTTCTTT